This TCR beta chain is from a study of blood T cell repertoires in COVID-19. Study as a whole: Material from acute and convalescent COVID-19 was sourced from the United States, Italy and Spain. PBMCs, B-cell-depleted T cells, or T cells provided the cDNA or gDNA that made up the material.

Per germline, CDR1 LNHDA and CDR2 SQIVND (reference sequence). The CDR3 length is 15 residues. V lost 5 bases and J lost 9; bases outside the gene matches: 5. Per the study methods: The assay estimated nucleated cells by amplifying reference gene primers. Sequencing was performed with immunoSEQ multiplex PCR; in TCRdb, only in-frame clones are kept and a portion is missing. V and J calls and clone size are copied from that table; D and trimming were computed from the DNA. Among just over 60,000 clones listed, roughly 80% were seen once. The sequencing input was peripheral blood. This clonotype originated in a man between 60 and 75 years old with acute or convalescent COVID-19. This sequence joins TRBV19 and TRBJ2-1; 15 bases match TRBD2. The CDR3, as DNA: TGTGCCAGTAGTCTCGGACTAGCGGGAGGGGGTGAGCAGTTCTTC. It translates to CASSLGLAGGGEQFF.